Shown below are 2 T cell receptor beta chains from a single sample sequenced in a study of cytomegalovirus exposure and HLA in healthy donors. Primers: 60 Vbeta forward and 13 Jbeta reverse. Clones were sequenced by immunoSEQ multiplex PCR, and TCRdb holds only the in-frame ones, with some missing. The data contain 95,000 to 100,000 clones, approximately 79% of them singletons. Sequences were obtained from PBMCs. The receptors were gathered from a woman aged 55-70 years in good health and CMV-seropositive.

This clone showed up just once. The rearrangement uses TRBV6-6 and TRBJ2-1, with 8 bases fitting TRBD2. With 2 bases clipped from V and 6 bases from J, the junction kept 9 bases outside the gene matches. This CDR3 contains 16 residues. Germline CDR1 MNHNY, CDR2 SVGAGI (reference sequence). CDR3 in amino acids: CASSYGGSGIFNEQFF. Written as DNA, the CDR3 is TGTGCCAGCAGTTACGGAGGTAGCGGGATTTTCAATGAGCAGTTCTTC.

The rearrangement links TRBV28 to TRBJ1-5; TRBD1 agrees at 7 bases. The V gene's germline CDR1 is MDHEN and CDR2 SYDVKM. The CDR3 length is 13 residues. J lost 3 bases, V lost 10 bases, and 6 bases had no gene match. The DNA for the CDR3 is TGTGCCATTAAGGGGGCCAACAATCAGCCCCAGCATTTT. Translation: CAIKGANNQPQHF. The variable domain in full, completed from reference TRBV28 and TRBJ1-5, reads DVKVTQSSRYLVKRTGEKVFLECVQDMDHENMFWYRQDPGLGLRLIYFSYDVKMKEKGDIPEGYSVSREKKERFSLILESASTNQTSMYLCAIKGANNQPQHFGDGTRLSIL.